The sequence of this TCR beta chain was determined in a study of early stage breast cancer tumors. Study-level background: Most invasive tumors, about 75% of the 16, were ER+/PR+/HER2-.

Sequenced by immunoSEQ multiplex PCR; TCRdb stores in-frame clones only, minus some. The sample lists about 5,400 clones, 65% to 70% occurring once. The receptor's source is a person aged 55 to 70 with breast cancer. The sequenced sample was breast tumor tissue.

The CDR3: CASSLGAGATYNEQFF. For the CDR3, the DNA is TGTGCCAGCAGCTTAGGGGCAGGGGCTACGTACAATGAGCAGTTCTTC. The rearrangement uses TRBV7-9 and TRBJ2-1, with a possible D match to TRBD1 (6 bases). This CDR3 contains 16 residues. The V gene lost 1 base and the J gene lost 4 bases, with 14 bases spanning the gap. Germline assignment: CDR1 SEHNR and CDR2 FQNEAQ (reference sequence).